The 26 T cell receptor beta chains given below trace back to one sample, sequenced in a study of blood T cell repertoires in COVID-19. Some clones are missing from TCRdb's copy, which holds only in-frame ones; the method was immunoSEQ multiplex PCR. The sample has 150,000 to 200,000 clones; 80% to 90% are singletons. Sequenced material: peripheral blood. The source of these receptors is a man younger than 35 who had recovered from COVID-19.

The DNA of the CDR3 is TGCAGCGTGACTAGCGGCCGGCTTAATAGCTCCTACAATGAGCAGTTCTTC. It codes for CSVTSGRLNSSYNEQFF. V is TRBV29-1 and J is TRBJ2-1; 9 bases agree with TRBD2. Germline V CDR1 and CDR2: SQVTM, ANQGSEA. The CDR3 extends over 17 amino acids. Losses at the gene ends were 6 bases for V and 0 bases for J; bases not matched to a gene: 12.

The CDR3 nucleotides are TGCGCCAGCAACGCGGGCGGGACTAATGAAAAACTGTTTTTT. This encodes CASNAGGTNEKLFF. The rearrangement uses TRBV5-1 and TRBJ1-4; D not resolved. V gave up 6 bases and J gave up 2 bases, with 11 bases separating them. The CDR3 length is 14 residues. Germline CDR1 and CDR2: SGHRS and YFSETQ.

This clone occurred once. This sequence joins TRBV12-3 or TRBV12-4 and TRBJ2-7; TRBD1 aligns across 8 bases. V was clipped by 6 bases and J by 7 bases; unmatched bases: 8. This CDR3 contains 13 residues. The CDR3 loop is CASRGTGLGEQYF. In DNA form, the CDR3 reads TGTGCCAGCAGGGGGACAGGCTTGGGAGAGCAGTACTTC.

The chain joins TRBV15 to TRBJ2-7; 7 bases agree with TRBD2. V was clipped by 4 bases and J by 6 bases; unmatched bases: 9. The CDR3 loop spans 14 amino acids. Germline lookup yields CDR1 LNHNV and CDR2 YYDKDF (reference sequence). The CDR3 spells CATSMIAGAGEQYF. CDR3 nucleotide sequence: TGTGCCACCAGCATGATTGCGGGAGCGGGCGAGCAGTACTTC.

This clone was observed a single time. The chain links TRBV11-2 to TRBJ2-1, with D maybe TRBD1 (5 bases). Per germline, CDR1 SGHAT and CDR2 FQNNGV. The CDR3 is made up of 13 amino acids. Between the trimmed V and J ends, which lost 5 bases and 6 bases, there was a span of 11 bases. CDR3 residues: CASSTTGRNEQFF. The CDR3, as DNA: TGTGCCAGCAGCACTACAGGCCGCAATGAGCAGTTCTTC.

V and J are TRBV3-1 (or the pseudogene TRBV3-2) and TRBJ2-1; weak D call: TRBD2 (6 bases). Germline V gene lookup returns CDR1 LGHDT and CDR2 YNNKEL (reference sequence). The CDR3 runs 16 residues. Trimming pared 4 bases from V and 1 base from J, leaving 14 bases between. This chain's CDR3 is CASSPGEGRSYNEQFF. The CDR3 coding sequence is TGTGCCAGCAGCCCCGGAGAGGGGAGGTCCTACAATGAGCAGTTCTTC.

CDR3 DNA: TGTGCCAGCAGCGGTAGCGGGAGCGACGAGCAGTACTTC. Its protein product is CASSGSGSDEQYF. V and J are TRBV11-3 and TRBJ2-7; 9 positions match TRBD2. Germline V gives CDR1 SGHNT, CDR2 YENEEA. Trimming at V came to 5 bases and at J to 5 bases, leaving 4 bases not matched to a gene. This CDR3 has 13 amino acids. Full variable domain (rest looked up from reference TRBV11-3 and TRBJ2-7): EAGVVQSPRYKIIEKKQPVAFWCNPISGHNTLYWYLQNLGQGPELLIRYENEEAVDDSQLPKDRFSAERLKGVDSTLKIQPAELGDSAVYLCASSGSGSDEQYFGPGTRLTVT.

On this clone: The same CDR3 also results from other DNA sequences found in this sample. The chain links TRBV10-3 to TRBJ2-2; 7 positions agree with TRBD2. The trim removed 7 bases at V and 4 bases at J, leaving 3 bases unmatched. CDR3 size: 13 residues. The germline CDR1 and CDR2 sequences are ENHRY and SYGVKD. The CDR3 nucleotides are TGTGCCATCACGGGCGGGGGCACCGGGGAGCTGTTTTTT. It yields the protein CAITGGGTGELFF.

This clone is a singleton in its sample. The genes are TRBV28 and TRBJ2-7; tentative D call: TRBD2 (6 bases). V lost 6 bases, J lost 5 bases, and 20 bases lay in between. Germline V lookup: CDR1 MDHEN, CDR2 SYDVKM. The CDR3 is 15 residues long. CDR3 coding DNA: TGTGCCAGCAGCGTCACTAGCCAGGGTCGGCACGAGCAGTACTTC. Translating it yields CASSVTSQGRHEQYF.

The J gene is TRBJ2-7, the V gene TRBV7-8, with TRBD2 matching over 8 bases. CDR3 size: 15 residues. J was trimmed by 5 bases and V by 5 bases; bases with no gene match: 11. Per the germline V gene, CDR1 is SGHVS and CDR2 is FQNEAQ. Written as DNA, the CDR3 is TGTGCCAGCAGCCGACCGGGACTAGTCTTGAACGAGCAGTACTTC. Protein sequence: CASSRPGLVLNEQYF.

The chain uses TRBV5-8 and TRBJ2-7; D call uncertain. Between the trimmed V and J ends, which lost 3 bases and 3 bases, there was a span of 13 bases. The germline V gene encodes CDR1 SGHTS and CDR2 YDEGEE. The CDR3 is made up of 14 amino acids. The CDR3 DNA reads TGTGCCAGCAGCTACGGTACCGGGTTCTACGAGCAGTACTTC. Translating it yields CASSYGTGFYEQYF.

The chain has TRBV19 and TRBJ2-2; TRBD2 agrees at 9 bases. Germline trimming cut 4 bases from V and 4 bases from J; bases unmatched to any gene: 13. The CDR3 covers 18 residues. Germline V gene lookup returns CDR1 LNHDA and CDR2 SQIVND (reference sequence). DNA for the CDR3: TGTGCCAGTAGTAAAGGCGGCGGGAGGGCCCCCAGCACCGGGGAGCTGTTTTTT. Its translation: CASSKGGGRAPSTGELFF. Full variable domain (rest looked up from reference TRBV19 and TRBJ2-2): DGGITQSPKYLFRKEGQNVTLSCEQNLNHDAMYWYRQDPGQGLRLIYYSQIVNDFQKGDIAEGYSVSREKKESFPLTVTSAQKNPTAFYLCASSKGGGRAPSTGELFFGEGSRLTVL.

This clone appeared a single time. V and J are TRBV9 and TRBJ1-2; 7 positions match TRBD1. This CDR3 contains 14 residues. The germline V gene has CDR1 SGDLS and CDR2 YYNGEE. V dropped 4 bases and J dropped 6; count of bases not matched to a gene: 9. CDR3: CASSQQGTLDGYTF. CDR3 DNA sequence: TGTGCCAGCAGCCAACAGGGGACCCTTGATGGCTACACCTTC. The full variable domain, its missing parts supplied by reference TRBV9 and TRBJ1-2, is DSGVTQTPKHLITATGQRVTLRCSPRSGDLSVYWYQQSLDQGLQFLIQYYNGEERAKGNILERFSAQQFPDLHSELNLSSLELGDSALYFCASSQQGTLDGYTFGSGTRLTVV.

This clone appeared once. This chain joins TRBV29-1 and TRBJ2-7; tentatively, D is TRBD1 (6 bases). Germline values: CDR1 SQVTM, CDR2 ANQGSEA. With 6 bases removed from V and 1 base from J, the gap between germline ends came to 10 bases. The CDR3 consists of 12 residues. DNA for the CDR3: TGCAGCGTAACACAGGGATCCTACGAGCAGTACTTC. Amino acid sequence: CSVTQGSYEQYF.

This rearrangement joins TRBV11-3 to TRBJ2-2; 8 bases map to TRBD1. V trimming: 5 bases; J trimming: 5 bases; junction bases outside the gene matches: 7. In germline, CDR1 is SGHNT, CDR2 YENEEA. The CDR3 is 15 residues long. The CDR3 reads CASSQSTGGTGELFF. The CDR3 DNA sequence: TGTGCCAGCAGCCAATCCACAGGGGGAACCGGGGAGCTGTTTTTT.

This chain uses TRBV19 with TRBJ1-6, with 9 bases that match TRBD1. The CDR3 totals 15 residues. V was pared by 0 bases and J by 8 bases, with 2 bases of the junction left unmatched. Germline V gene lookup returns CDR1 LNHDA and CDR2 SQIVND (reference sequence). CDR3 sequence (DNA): TGTGCCAGTAGTATAGATGGACAGGGGTATTCACCCCTCCACTTT. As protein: CASSIDGQGYSPLHF.

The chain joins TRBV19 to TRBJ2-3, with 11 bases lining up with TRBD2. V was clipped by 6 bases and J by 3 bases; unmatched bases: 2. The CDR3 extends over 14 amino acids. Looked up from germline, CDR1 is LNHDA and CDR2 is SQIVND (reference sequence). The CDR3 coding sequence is TGTGCCAGTAGACTAGCGGGAGCAACAGATACGCAGTATTTT. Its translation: CASRLAGATDTQYF.

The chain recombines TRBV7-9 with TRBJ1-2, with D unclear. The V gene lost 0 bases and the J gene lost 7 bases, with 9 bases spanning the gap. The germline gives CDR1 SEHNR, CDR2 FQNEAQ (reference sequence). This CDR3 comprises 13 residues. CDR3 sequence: CASSLAPGGGYTF. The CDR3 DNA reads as TGTGCCAGCAGCTTAGCTCCAGGAGGTGGCTACACCTTC.

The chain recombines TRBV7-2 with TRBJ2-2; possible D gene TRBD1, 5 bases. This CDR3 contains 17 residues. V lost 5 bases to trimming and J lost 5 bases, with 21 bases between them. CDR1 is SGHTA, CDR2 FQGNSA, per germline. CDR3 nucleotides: TGTGCCAGCAGCGTTCCCCAGGGTGAGATTTGGACCGGGGAGCTGTTTTTT. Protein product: CASSVPQGEIWTGELFF. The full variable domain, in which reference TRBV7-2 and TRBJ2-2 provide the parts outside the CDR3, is GAGVSQSPSNKVTEKGKDVELRCDPISGHTALYWYRQSLGQGLEFLIYFQGNSAPDKSGLPSDRFSAERTGGSVSTLTIQRTQQEDSAVYLCASSVPQGEIWTGELFFGEGSRLTVL.

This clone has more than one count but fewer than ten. Written as DNA, the CDR3 is TGTGCCAGCAGCTTGAAGGGGGTAGTGAGTTCACCCCTCCACTTT. Its translation is CASSLKGVVSSPLHF. This rearrangement joins TRBV5-4 to TRBJ1-6; possible D gene TRBD1, 6 bases. Germline V gene lookup returns CDR1 SGHNT and CDR2 YYREEE (reference sequence). The CDR3 consists of 15 residues. The germline V and J ends were trimmed by 1 base and 9 bases, with 14 bases remaining between them.

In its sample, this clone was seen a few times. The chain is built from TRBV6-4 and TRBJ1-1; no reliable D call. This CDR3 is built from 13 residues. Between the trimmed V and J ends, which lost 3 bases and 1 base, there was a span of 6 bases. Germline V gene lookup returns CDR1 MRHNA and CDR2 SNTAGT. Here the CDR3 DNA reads TGTGCCAGCAGTGAGCGGGGGAACACTGAAGCTTTCTTT. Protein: CASSERGNTEAFF.

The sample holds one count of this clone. The CDR3 here is CASSSRTRVWEQYF. The CDR3 DNA follows: TGTGCCAGCAGCTCAAGGACTAGGGTTTGGGAGCAGTACTTC. This chain links TRBV7-9 with TRBJ2-7, with 7 bases identical to TRBD2. The ends lost 4 bases at V and 7 bases at J; junction bases unmatched: 10. The germline gives CDR1 SEHNR, CDR2 FQNEAQ (reference sequence). The CDR3 spans 14 residues.

CDR3 nucleotides: TGTGCCAGCAGTTTACCCGGGACAGGGAATGACGAGCAGTACTTC. Its protein product is CASSLPGTGNDEQYF. The rearrangement joins TRBV28 to TRBJ2-7; TRBD1 matches at 9 bases. The CDR3 consists of 15 residues. CDR1 and CDR2 (germline): MDHEN, SYDVKM. Trimming removed 2 bases from V and 5 bases from J; junction bases left unmatched: 7.

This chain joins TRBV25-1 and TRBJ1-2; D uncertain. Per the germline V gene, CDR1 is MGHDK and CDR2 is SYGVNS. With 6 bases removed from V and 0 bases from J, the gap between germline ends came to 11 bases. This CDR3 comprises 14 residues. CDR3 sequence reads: CASSLRSTNYGYTF. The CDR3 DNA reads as TGTGCCAGCAGCCTTCGGAGCACTAACTATGGCTACACCTTC.

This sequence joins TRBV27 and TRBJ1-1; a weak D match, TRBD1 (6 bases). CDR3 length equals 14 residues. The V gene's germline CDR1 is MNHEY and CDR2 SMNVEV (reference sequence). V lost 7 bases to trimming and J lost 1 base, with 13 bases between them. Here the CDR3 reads CASTTGYGNTEAFF. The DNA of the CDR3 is TGTGCCAGCACTACAGGGTATGGGAACACTGAAGCTTTCTTT.

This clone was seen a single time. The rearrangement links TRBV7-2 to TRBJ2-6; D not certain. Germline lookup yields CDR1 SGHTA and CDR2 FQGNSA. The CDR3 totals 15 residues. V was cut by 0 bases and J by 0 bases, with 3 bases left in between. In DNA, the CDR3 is TGTGCCAGCAGCTTAGCTAGCTCTGGGGCCAACGTCCTGACTTTC. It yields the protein CASSLASSGANVLTF.